This entry features one TCR beta chain sequence. This clonotype appeared a few times. Its specific antigen is unknown. Base qualities are not at hand, and no much larger clone is one base apart. Per the germline V gene, SGHVS is the CDR1 and FNYEAQ is the CDR2. Cut back by 1 base and 2 bases, the V and J ends lie 8 bases apart. The CDR3, from cysteine to phenylalanine, totals 15 residues. Only the CDR3 part of the read is kept: 45 bases, read in frame from the first base. Amplification of TCR beta CDR3 regions was carried out from RNA transcripts. The first round of RT-PCR for the TCR CDR3 was performed with the HTBI primer set and the Qiagen OneStep RT-PCR kit. The libraries were constructed in a second round of multiplex PCR and then size-selected and purified. Sequencing of the libraries was done on an Illumina HiSeq2000 using paired-end 100 bp reads. Per the source publication's procedure: SOAPnuke was used to process the raw data, throwing out any read that contained adapters or uncalled bases, had a mean Phred below 15, or lacked an exact constant-primer or identifier match. High-quality paired reads were merged with COPE v1.2.5, and unique nucleotide sequences were defined as clonotypes. MiTCR v1.1 was used to align the clonotypes against IMGT TRBV, TRBD and TRBJ reference segments. The analysis included only V-J combinations with a frequency above 0.0001, which together covered more than 99% of the repertoires. The TCS score was defined as the ratio of F50 (clonal expansion) to E x V (chaos), calculated using BLOSUM62-based TCRdist between CDR3 peptides within each V-J. Welch's t-statistics and random forest reduced fewer than 600 V-J features to 13, which were used in a naive Bayes classifier (R e1071). Through fastp at Q25 and MiXCR, TCRdb rebuilt clones from the public reads, retaining in-frame beta chains. Every distinct CDR3 protein forms one entry, paired with its most common genes and DNA. TCRdb assigned the V and J calls; the authors' analysis was not used. Recorded for this sample are 550,000 to 800,000 distinct CDR3 sequences; 15% to 20% of them occurred a single time. 15% of the sample is taken by the ten largest.

This entry is derived from a study of T cells in Graves' hyperthyroidism and ophthalmopathy (dated by TCRdb to between 2019 and 2020). Study-level background: Peripheral blood samples were taken at the time of initial diagnosis, prior to any treatment. To identify TCR V-J signatures that set the groups apart, the researchers used a discovery cohort of more than 95 patients, made up of 43 with Graves' ophthalmopathy and 57 with stable Graves' hyperthyroidism. Prospective prediction of ophthalmopathy was tested in an independent validation cohort consisting of roughly 19 hyperthyroidism patients and over 15 patients who later progressed to ophthalmopathy. In addition, the study compared T-cell repertoires in thyroid tissue and in blood from five to seven Graves' hyperthyroidism patients. According to the paper, TCR Vbeta CDR3 sequencing was carried out on more than 120 peripheral blood samples, which came from approximately 43 ophthalmopathy, around 75 hyperthyroidism and approximately 17 progressor patients. The 90 or so discovery patients were randomly split 7:3 into training and test sets. After sampling, hyperthyroidism patients received methimazole starting at 30 mg daily, and ophthalmopathy patients received high-dose intravenous methylprednisolone. Paper-wide results and their limitations: Ophthalmopathy was separated from stable hyperthyroidism by a 13 V-J signature model, with about 86% sensitivity and about 81% specificity obtained in cross-validation and 80%/75% obtained in testing. In validation, progression to ophthalmopathy was predicted by the model with nearly 71% sensitivity and 72.22% specificity, a median of about 6 months before onset. Most expanded thyroid clonotypes (frequency above 0.001) were also found in blood, which suggests that blood repertoires may mirror thyroid immune responses. No statistical method was used to fix the sample size in advance, and group allocation was not hidden from the investigators.

Graves' hyperthyroidism was defined as stable when no progression to ophthalmopathy occurred over 18 months of follow-up. Hyperthyroidism patients were aged 18 to 65 years and newly diagnosed, with disease duration of less than 2 months. Exclusion was applied to patients with uncontrolled infections, other autoimmune diseases, pregnancy or lactation. Diagnoses were based on clinical symptoms, serum thyroxine and TRAb, thyroid ultrasound and orbital computed tomography. PBMCs were separated from roughly 9.3 ml of fresh peripheral blood using Ficoll-Paque density gradient centrifugation. Total RNA was extracted with Trizol reagent, and quality was checked on an Agilent 2100 Bioanalyzer.

The TCR originated in a man aged 50-59 years with Graves' hyperthyroidism. The rearrangement combines TRBV7-6 with TRBJ2-2; there is no confident call for the D gene. The sequencing sample was made of blood. CDR3 reads: CASSLERHNTGELFF. The DNA is as follows: TGTGCCAGCAGCTTAGAACGACACAACACCGGGGAGCTGTTTTTT.